This entry describes one T cell receptor (beta chain). This entry belongs to a study of Ad26.COV2.S vaccination and SARS-CoV-2 variants. Profiled with immunoSEQ multiplex PCR; TCRdb holds only in-frame clones, not every one. The sample holds about 440,000 clones, roughly 91% seen once. As to treatment: some 20 received Ad26.COV2.S at low or high dose, single or two shots; several received placebo; per-sample allocation not given. Sample collection was performed on day 63 after the first vaccine or placebo injection. An Ad26 vector was used to express Wuhan-strain SARS-CoV-2 spike as the vaccine. The TCR comes from a person aged 18-65 years who received the Ad26.COV2.S COVID-19 vaccine or a placebo. The material sequenced was peripheral blood, taken in a trial of Ad26.COV2.S vaccine versus placebo.

CDR3 sequence (DNA): TGTGCCAGCAGCTTAATGAGGGGCACTGAAGCTTTCTTT. Translation gives CASSLMRGTEAFF. The chain links TRBV7-8 to TRBJ1-1; D possibly corresponds to TRBD1 (5 bases). The CDR3 runs 13 residues. Germline V CDR1 and CDR2: SGHVS, FQNEAQ. Trimming took 2 bases from V and 4 from J, leaving 8 bases between them.